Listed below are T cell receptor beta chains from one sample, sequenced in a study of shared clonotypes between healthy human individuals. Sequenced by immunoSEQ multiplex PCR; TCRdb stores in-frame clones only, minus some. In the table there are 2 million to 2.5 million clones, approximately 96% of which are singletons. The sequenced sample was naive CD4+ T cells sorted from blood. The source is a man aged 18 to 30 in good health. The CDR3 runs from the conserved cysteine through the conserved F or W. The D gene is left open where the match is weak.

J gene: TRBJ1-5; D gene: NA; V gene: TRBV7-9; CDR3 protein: CASSLAADQPQHF
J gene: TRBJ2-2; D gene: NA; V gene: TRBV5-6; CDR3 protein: CASSSTGPRRELFF
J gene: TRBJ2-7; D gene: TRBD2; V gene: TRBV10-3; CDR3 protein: CAISGVAGSGYEQYF
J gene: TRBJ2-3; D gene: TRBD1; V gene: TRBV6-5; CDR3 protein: CASRSDRALGDTQYF
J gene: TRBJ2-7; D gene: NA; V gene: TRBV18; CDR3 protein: CASSQGQTYEQYF
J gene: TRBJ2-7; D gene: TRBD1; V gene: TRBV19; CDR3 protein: CASSQMGQYYEQYF
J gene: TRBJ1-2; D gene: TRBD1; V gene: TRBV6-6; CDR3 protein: CASSPGQLNYGYTF
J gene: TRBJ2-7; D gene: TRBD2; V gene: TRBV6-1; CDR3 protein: CASIPGLVGGEQYF
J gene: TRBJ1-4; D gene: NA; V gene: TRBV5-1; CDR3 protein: CASSFRPDGNEKLFF
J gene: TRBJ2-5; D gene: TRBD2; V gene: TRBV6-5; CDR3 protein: CASSYGLAEVGETQYF
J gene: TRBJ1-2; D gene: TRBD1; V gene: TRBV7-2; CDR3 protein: CASSFPGLRTGNYGYTF
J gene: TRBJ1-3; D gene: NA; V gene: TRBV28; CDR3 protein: CSAKGRAGNTIYF
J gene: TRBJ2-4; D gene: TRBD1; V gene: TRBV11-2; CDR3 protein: CASSLSGGLAKNIQYF
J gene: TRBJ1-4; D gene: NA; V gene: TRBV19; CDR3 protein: CASRPSTGKLFF
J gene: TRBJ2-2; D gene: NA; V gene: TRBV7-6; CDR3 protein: CASSLSQGGNTGELFF
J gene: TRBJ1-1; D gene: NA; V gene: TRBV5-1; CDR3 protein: CASSLGEMNTEAFF
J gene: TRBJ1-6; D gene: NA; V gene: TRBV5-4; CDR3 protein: CASSTKTGSSYNSPLHF
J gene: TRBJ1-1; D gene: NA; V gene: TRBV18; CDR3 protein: CASSPTNTEAFF
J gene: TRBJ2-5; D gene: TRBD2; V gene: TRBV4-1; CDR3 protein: CASSPNLAGGQETQYF
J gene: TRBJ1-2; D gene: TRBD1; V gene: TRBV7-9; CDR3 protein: CASSRAGGENYGYTF
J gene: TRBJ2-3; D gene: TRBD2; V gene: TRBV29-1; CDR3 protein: CSVVAGGPGTDTQYF
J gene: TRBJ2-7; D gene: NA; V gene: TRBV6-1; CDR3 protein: CASAVSYEQYF
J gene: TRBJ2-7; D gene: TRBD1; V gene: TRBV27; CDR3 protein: CASSPYPGGGLREQYF
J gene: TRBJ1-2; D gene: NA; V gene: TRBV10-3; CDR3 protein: CATSRFGGYTF
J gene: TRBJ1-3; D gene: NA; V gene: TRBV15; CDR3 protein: CATSRGSGVDRGSGNTIYF
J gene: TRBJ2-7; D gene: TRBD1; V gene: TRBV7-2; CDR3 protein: CASSLTHRGFYEQYF
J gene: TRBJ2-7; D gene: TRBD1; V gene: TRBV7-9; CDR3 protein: CASSLAGTGGQSEQYF
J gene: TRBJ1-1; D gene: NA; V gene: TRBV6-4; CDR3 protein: CASIGEAFF
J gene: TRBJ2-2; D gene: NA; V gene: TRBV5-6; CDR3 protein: CASSPRNTGELFF
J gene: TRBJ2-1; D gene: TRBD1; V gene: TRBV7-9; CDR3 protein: CASSRTGGADNEQFF